Below, 5 T cell receptor beta chains from the same sample are listed, as sequenced in a study of cytomegalovirus exposure and HLA in healthy donors. Use of 60 Vbeta and 13 Jbeta primers characterized the PCR. Sequencing was performed with immunoSEQ multiplex PCR; in TCRdb, only in-frame clones are kept and a portion is missing. This table holds around 150,000 clones, roughly 80% found once. Sequenced: PBMCs. These receptors were taken from a man aged 18-30 years in good health and CMV-seropositive.

The chain has TRBV7-9 and TRBJ2-1; TRBD1 matches at 10 bases. The CDR3 consists of 15 residues. Germline V gives CDR1 SEHNR, CDR2 FQNEAQ (reference sequence). The V segment lost 7 bases and the J segment 9 bases; nucleotides outside the gene matches: 12. The CDR3 is CASNVGTGAVTEQFF. CDR3 coding DNA: TGTGCCAGCAACGTCGGGACAGGGGCCGTCACTGAGCAGTTCTTC.

The chain joins TRBV2 to TRBJ1-5, with D hard to call. The CDR3 runs 12 residues. CDR1 and CDR2 (germline): SNHLY, FYNNEI. V dropped 1 base and J dropped 9 bases, with 7 bases sitting between them. The CDR3 DNA sequence: TGTGCCAGCAGTGAAGGGTCGAGGCCCCAGCATTTT. This codes for CASSEGSRPQHF.

In this sample, this clone turned up a few times. V usage is TRBV2 and J usage is TRBJ2-3; D is ambiguous. The CDR3 sequence is 14 residues long. V was trimmed by 5 bases and J by 2 bases, leaving 11 bases between them. Germline CDR1 reads SNHLY; CDR2 reads FYNNEI. CDR3 in DNA: TGTGCCAGCAGTACCTCAGTCACCACAGATACGCAGTATTTT. This encodes CASSTSVTTDTQYF.

This sequence joins TRBV14 and TRBJ1-1; tentative D call: TRBD1 (6 bases). Looked up from germline, CDR1 is SGHDN and CDR2 is FVKESK. V was trimmed by 0 bases and J by 11 bases, leaving 16 bases between them. The CDR3 spans 14 residues. CDR3 sequence: CASSQDLSGAQAFF. The DNA for the CDR3 is TGTGCCAGCAGCCAAGATCTATCAGGGGCCCAGGCTTTCTTT.

The chain combines TRBV7-2 with TRBJ2-5; D might be TRBD2 (6 bases). The CDR3 totals 17 residues. Trimming removed 6 bases from V and 5 bases from J, with 25 bases in between. Germline CDR1 is SGHTA and CDR2 is FQGNSA. CDR3 coding DNA: TGTGCCAGCAGTCCTCATCCAGGCTCGGCGGGATGGGAGACCCAGTACTTC. As protein: CASSPHPGSAGWETQYF.